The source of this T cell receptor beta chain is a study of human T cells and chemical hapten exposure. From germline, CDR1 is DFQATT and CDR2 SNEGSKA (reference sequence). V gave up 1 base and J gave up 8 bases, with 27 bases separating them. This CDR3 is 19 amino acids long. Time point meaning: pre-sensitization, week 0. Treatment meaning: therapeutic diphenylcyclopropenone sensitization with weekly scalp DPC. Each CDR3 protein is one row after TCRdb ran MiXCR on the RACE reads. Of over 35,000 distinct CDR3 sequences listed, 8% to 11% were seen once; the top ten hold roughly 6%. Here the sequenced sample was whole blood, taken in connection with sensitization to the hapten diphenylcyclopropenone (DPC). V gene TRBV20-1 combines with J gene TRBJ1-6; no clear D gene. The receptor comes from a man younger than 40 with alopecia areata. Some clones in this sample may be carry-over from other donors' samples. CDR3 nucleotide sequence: TGCAGTGCTAGAGTGGGCTATCCCCAGCCCGCGCGGCATCATTCACCCCTCCACTTT. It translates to CSARVGYPQPARHHSPLHF.